Below, one TCR beta chain is given with its context. Its antigen target is currently unknown. No clone much larger than this one lies a single base away; base qualities are absent. This entry belongs to a study of beta chain features in type 1 diabetes (dated by TCRdb to the late 2010s). Context from the whole study: Mean age, gender distribution, total cell number and subset yield were not different between patients and healthy donors. Across all samples, some 99 million sorted cells were examined, and cell number per subset correlated strongly with RNA yield. Regulatory and stem cell-like memory subsets were obtained from only 8 patients and roughly 8 healthy donors, while naive and central memory subsets were obtained from all 30 or so donors. In the study, TCRB repertoires of sorted circulating CD4+ T cell subsets from recently diagnosed type 1 diabetes patients were compared with those of matched healthy donors. Results and caveats for the whole study, not just this receptor: PCR may preferentially amplify shorter templates, but because patient and control samples were amplified and corrected together, any resulting skew would affect both groups equally. Because cDNA was sequenced instead of genomic DNA, highly expressing activated cells could be over-represented, though the groups showed no difference in activation or CD3 levels. Patients with type 1 diabetes made fewer insertions and deleted more nucleotides at VDJ recombination sites, implying thymic rearrangement abnormalities. In all four CD4+ subsets, TCRB CDR3 length was moderately but significantly shorter in type 1 diabetes patients. Because small numbers of individuals were included in the HLA sub-analyses, any influence of HLA type on TCRB rearrangement was left unresolved. Naive, central memory and regulatory TCRB repertoires appeared more similar among patients than among healthy donors.

Each donor gave one peripheral blood draw, about 100 mL on average, collected into heparinised tubes. Naive, central memory, regulatory and stem cell-like memory CD4+ T cells were sorted on a BD FACSAria II using a panel including CD45RO, CCR7, CD25, CD127, CD95 and CD27. All sorted populations exceeded 98% purity. PBMCs were isolated immediately by Lymphoprep density gradient centrifugation and stained directly without culture. To minimize batch effects, samples were stained and sorted in pairs, one healthy donor with one patient per experiment. Per the germline V gene, LGHNA is the CDR1 and YNFKEQ is the CDR2. A distance of 12 bases separates the germline ends of V and J, which lose 4 bases and 8 bases respectively. CDR3 length: 13 amino acids, cysteine to phenylalanine. Here the CDR3 DNA is all that survives: 39 bases in frame from base 1. The High Capacity cDNA Reverse Transcription Kit was used to reverse transcribe all of the isolated RNA, meaning that expressed TCRB transcripts were what got sequenced. Deep immunoSEQ sequencing was applied to naive, central memory and regulatory T cell samples, giving an average of about 3.7 million total reads per sample. After sorted cells were lysed in RLT buffer, RNA was extracted with DNase-treated RNeasy Micro or Mini kits, with the choice depending on cell number. To prevent cross-contamination, each cell subset was processed individually, whereas patient and healthy donor samples were processed jointly. TCRB sequences were amplified from cDNA with the immunoSEQ multiplex PCR, producing 87-bp fragments spanning the CDR3 region. Sequencing of the amplicons was done on the Illumina HiSeq platform. Per the original workflow: Synthetic template baselines were used to correct PCR bias computationally, reads within Hamming distance 2 were collapsed together, and singletons that could not be merged were discarded. By aligning reads against IMGT, V, D and J genes, CDR3 length, and insertions or deletions at six rearrangement sites were assigned. Clonotype counts were normalized to sorted cell number within each subset before computing true diversity and Gini coefficients with the tcR R package. Repertoire sharing was quantified using the overlap coefficient calculated on TCRB nucleotide sequences. Out-of-frame TCRB sequences from naive cells were analyzed to stand in for the pre-selection repertoire. TCRdb carries this immuneACCESS record with in-frame sequences only. Its versions omit some clonotypes, under half of them owing to an unresolved V gene in the studies checked, with the rest unexplained. V, J and clone size reflect that table, while D and trimming were determined from the DNA. The sample records 200,000 to 250,000 clones, 9.6% of which are singletons. Jointly, the top ten make up under 0.045% of the sample.

The sequenced sample consisted of naive CD4+ T cells from blood. Explained via the paper, the cell subset or site label denotes: true naive CD4+ T cells. The chain was built from TRBV4-2 and TRBJ2-1, with a weak D call of TRBD2 (5 bases match). The TCR originated in a woman aged 18 to 35 in good health. The DNA sequence reads TGTGCCAGCAGCCCCCTAGCCTCGGATGAGCAGTTCTTC. Its product reads: CASSPLASDEQFF.